These 18 T cell receptor beta chains were all obtained from the same sample, sequenced in a study of OX40 agonist ivuxolimab in advanced cancers. Only in-frame clones appear in the TCRdb table, and some are missing; sequencing was by immunoSEQ multiplex PCR. This table holds 75,000 or so clones, 80% to 85% found once. The starting material was CD4+ or CD8+ T cells sorted from blood, obtained in a trial of the OX40 agonist ivuxolimab. The receptors were gathered from an adult with an advanced solid tumor such as melanoma, head and neck, liver or kidney cancer.

The J gene is TRBJ1-2, the V gene TRBV6-5, with D unclear. Germline CDR1 reads MNHEY; CDR2 reads SVGAGI. There are 14 residues in the CDR3. Trimming removed 0 bases from V and 2 bases from J, with 7 bases in between. CDR3 DNA sequence: TGTGCCAGCAGTTACTCGAAACAGAACTATGGCTACACCTTC. Encoded protein: CASSYSKQNYGYTF.

The chain couples TRBV19 to TRBJ1-3; the D is unclear. The germline CDR1 and CDR2 sequences are LNHDA and SQIVND (reference sequence). Trimming removed 11 bases from V and 0 bases from J, with 14 bases in between. The CDR3 loop spans 14 amino acids. This CDR3 is CASRVLASGNTIYF. CDR3 DNA sequence: TGTGCCTCTCGGGTCCTTGCCTCTGGAAACACCATATATTTT.

The chain couples TRBV19 to TRBJ2-1; D is unresolved. This CDR3 comprises 15 residues. Deletions cut 3 bases from V and 3 bases from J, with 12 bases between. CDR1 and CDR2 (germline): LNHDA, SQIVND (reference sequence). CDR3 region: CASSIRGISYNEQFF. As DNA, the CDR3 is TGTGCCAGTAGTATTCGTGGGATTAGCTACAATGAGCAGTTCTTC.

The chain recombines TRBV30 with TRBJ1-2, with D maybe TRBD1 (5 bases). This CDR3 is 11 amino acids long. V was pared by 5 bases and J by 2 bases, with 6 bases between. Germline loops: CDR1 GTSNPN, CDR2 SVGIG (reference sequence). As DNA, the CDR3 is TGTGCCTGGGACAGAAACTATGGCTACACCTTC. Protein product: CAWDRNYGYTF.

V gene TRBV10-3 combines with J gene TRBJ2-7; 7 nucleotides line up with TRBD1. The CDR3 totals 12 residues. With V trimmed by 10 bases and J by 2 bases, 5 bases remained unmatched. CDR1 ENHRY and CDR2 SYGVKD come from the germline V gene. DNA for the CDR3: TGTGCCACCAGGGACAGCCCCTACGAGCAGTACTTC. Translation gives CATRDSPYEQYF.

The chain uses TRBV6-5 and TRBJ2-5; tentatively, D is TRBD1 (6 bases). The DNA end favors TRBJ2-7, so the J call may be wrong. The CDR3 extends over 14 amino acids. The V gene's germline CDR1 is MNHEY and CDR2 SVGAGI. CDR3 residues: CASSPGTSKGEQYF. CDR3 sequence (DNA): TGTGCCAGCAGTCCTGGGACATCAAAGGGCGAGCAGTACTTC.

This sequence joins TRBV19 and TRBJ1-1, with unresolved D. Trimming stripped 7 bases from V and 4 bases from J, with 13 bases between. CDR3 length: 13 residues. Germline V CDR1 and CDR2: LNHDA, SQIVND (reference sequence). Written as DNA, the CDR3 is TGTGCCAGTATCCCCGACCGAGGCACTGAAGCTTTCTTT. Translating gives CASIPDRGTEAFF.

The rearrangement uses TRBV12-5 and TRBJ2-5; tentative D call: TRBD1 (5 bases). The CDR3 extends over 14 amino acids. Trimming removed 1 base from V and 2 bases from J, with 8 bases in between. Germline CDR1 and CDR2: LGHNT and FRNRAP. The CDR3 sequence: CASGLDTGQETQYF. The DNA for the CDR3 is TGTGCTAGTGGTTTGGATACAGGACAAGAGACCCAGTACTTC.

The table lists this clone with a few counts. The chain is built from TRBV5-4 and TRBJ2-7, with TRBD1 identical over 8 bases. V dropped 0 bases and J dropped 1; count of bases not matched to a gene: 0. Germline CDR1 reads SGHNT; CDR2 reads YYREEE (reference sequence). This CDR3 comprises 14 residues. The CDR3 coding sequence is TGTGCCAGCAGCTTGGGACAGGGGTCCTACGAGCAGTACTTC. Encoded protein: CASSLGQGSYEQYF.

Regarding this clone: Its ends do not fully match the called genes, so a read error is possible. V is TRBV7-2 and J is TRBJ2-7; TRBD1 or TRBD2 may be the D gene (5 bases each). The CDR3 runs to 13 residues. Germline assignment: CDR1 SGHTA and CDR2 FQGNSA. The CDR3, as DNA: TGTGCCAGCAGCCTAGCTGGGGCCCAGAGGGAGTACTTC. Translation gives CASSLAGAQREYF.

The chain carries TRBV28 and TRBJ2-1; tentative D call: TRBD2 (6 bases). Deletions cut 5 bases from V and 10 bases from J, with 18 bases between. CDR1 and CDR2 (germline): MDHEN, SYDVKM. The CDR3 runs to 14 residues. DNA of the CDR3: TGTGCCAGCAGTCGACCGGCGGTGGCGGGGGAGCAGTTCTTC. Its protein product is CASSRPAVAGEQFF.

The chain couples TRBV28 to TRBJ1-2; D gene uncertain. Trimming stripped 2 bases from V and 7 bases from J, with 8 bases between. CDR1 MDHEN and CDR2 SYDVKM come from the germline V gene. This CDR3 contains 12 residues. As DNA, the CDR3 is TGTGCCAGCAGTTTACCGAGCGGTGGCTACACCTTC. This translates into CASSLPSGGYTF.

V gene TRBV10-3 combines with J gene TRBJ1-2, with TRBD1 as a possible D gene (5 bases). From germline, CDR1 is ENHRY and CDR2 SYGVKD. The CDR3 length is 16 residues. Trimming shortened V by 5 bases and J by 4 bases, and 20 bases separated the two germline ends. The chain's CDR3 is CAISHPSQGGSYGYTF. CDR3 nucleotide sequence: TGTGCCATCAGTCACCCTTCCCAGGGCGGTTCCTATGGCTACACCTTC.

This sequence joins TRBV27 and TRBJ2-1; either TRBD1 or TRBD2 may fit D (7 bases each). V was clipped by 4 bases and J by 7 bases, with 14 bases between them. Germline loops: CDR1 MNHEY, CDR2 SMNVEV (reference sequence). This CDR3 comprises 14 residues. The CDR3 DNA reads TGTGCCAGCAGTTCCTCAGGGGGAGGGAATGAGCAGTTCTTC. The encoded protein is CASSSSGGGNEQFF.

This clone was detected a few times. J is TRBJ2-3 and V is TRBV7-9; D is ambiguous. The V gene lost 1 base and the J gene lost 0 bases, with 2 bases spanning the gap. The CDR3 runs to 13 residues. The germline V gene has CDR1 SEHNR and CDR2 FQNEAQ (reference sequence). CDR3 protein: CASSLGSTDTQYF. The CDR3 DNA sequence: TGTGCCAGCAGCTTAGGTAGCACAGATACGCAGTATTTT.

This chain connects TRBV11-3 to TRBJ2-1, with TRBD2 matching 8 bases. This CDR3 comprises 14 residues. V lost 8 bases and J lost 6; bases outside the gene matches: 9. Germline V gene sequence: CDR1 SGHNT, CDR2 YENEEA. CDR3 coding DNA: TGTGCCAGCCGACACTCCGGGACTAGCAATGAGCAGTTCTTC. It specifies CASRHSGTSNEQFF.

This clone occurred a few times. The rearrangement joins TRBV5-4 to TRBJ1-6; TRBD1 is a possible D gene (5 bases). The germline CDR1 and CDR2 sequences are SGHNT and YYREEE (reference sequence). This CDR3 spans 13 amino acids. The V end was cut by 5 bases, the J end by 8 bases, with 11 bases between. The CDR3: CASRGTLDSPLHF. CDR3 sequence (DNA): TGTGCCAGCAGGGGGACCTTGGATTCACCCCTCCACTTT.

CDR3 coding DNA: TGCAGCGCCGGGCGTACAAGGGGAGAAGATACGCAGTATTTT. Protein: CSAGRTRGEDTQYF. V is TRBV29-1 and J is TRBJ2-3; the D gene could be TRBD1 or TRBD2 (5 bases each). The CDR3 is made up of 14 amino acids. From germline, CDR1 is SQVTM and CDR2 ANQGSEA. V gave up 7 bases and J gave up 5 bases, with 19 bases separating them.